This T cell receptor beta chain was recovered during a study of shared clonotypes between healthy human individuals. CD45RO-negative cells were positively selected for CCR7, leaving out terminally differentiated effector memory CD45RA+ cells. Study donors comprised healthy, HIV-negative adults devoid of recent acute infection or vaccination. Some clones are missing from TCRdb's copy, which holds only in-frame ones; the method was immunoSEQ multiplex PCR. The sample has about 2 million clones, about 95% seen once. The germline V gene encodes CDR1 MNHEY and CDR2 SMNVEV (reference sequence). This CDR3 contains 18 residues. Trimming took 0 bases from V and 0 from J, leaving 12 bases between them. Notes on this clone: Its antigen is undetermined.

Overall study findings and caveats: Though the depth was large, rarefaction showed that sorted-subset sequencing was incomplete. As a rule, naive subsets had a larger estimated richness than memory subsets. The researchers took only blood, and tissue repertoires probably look different.

The chain has TRBV27 and TRBJ1-6; D may be TRBD1 (5 bases). Specimen: naive CD8+ T cells sorted from blood. This clonotype was sampled from a man aged 18 to 29 in good health. The chain's CDR3 is CASSLSGGRSSYNSPLHF. The CDR3 DNA sequence: TGTGCCAGCAGTTTATCGGGGGGACGAAGCTCCTATAATTCACCCCTCCACTTT.